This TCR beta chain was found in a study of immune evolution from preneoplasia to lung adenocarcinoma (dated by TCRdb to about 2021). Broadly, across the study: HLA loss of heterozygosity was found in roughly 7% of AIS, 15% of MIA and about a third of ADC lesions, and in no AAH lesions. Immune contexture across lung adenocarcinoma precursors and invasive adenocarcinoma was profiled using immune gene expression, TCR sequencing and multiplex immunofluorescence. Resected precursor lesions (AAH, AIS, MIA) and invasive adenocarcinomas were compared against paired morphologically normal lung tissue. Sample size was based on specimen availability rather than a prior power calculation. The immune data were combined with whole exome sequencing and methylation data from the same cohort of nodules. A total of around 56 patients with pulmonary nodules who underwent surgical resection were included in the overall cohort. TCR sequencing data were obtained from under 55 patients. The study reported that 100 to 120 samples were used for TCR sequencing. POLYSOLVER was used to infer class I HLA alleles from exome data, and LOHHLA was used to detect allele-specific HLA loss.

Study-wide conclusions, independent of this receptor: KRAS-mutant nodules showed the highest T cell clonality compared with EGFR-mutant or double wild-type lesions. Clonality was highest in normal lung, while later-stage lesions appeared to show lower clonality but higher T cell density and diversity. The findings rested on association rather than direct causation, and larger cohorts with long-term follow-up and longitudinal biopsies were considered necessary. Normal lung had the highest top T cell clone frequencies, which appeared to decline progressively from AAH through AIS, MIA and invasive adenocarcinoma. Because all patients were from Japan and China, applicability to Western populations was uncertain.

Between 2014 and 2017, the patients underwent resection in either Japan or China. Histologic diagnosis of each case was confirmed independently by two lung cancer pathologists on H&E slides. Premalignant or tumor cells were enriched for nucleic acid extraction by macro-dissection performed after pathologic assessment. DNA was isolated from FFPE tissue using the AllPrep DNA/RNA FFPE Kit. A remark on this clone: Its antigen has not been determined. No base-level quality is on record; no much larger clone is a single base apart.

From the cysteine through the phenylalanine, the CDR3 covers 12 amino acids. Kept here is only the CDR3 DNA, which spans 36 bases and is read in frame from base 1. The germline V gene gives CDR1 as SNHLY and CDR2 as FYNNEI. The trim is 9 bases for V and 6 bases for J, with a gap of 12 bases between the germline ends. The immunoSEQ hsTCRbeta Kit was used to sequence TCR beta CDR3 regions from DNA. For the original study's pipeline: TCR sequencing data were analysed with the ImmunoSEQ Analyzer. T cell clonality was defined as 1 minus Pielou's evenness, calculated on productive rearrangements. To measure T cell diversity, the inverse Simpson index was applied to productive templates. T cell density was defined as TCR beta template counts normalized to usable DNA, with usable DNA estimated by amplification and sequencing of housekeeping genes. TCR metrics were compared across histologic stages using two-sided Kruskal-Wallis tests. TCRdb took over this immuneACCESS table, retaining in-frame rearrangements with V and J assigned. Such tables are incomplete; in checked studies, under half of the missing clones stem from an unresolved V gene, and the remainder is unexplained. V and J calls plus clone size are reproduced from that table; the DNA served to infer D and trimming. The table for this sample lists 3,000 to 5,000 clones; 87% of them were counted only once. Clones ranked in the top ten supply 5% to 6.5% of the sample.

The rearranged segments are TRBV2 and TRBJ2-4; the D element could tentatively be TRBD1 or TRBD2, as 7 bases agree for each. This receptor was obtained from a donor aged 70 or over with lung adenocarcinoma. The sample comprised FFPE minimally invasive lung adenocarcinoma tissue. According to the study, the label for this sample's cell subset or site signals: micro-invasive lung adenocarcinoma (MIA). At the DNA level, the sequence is TGTGCCAGTGACAGGGAGGGAAACATTCAGTACTTC. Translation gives CASDREGNIQYF. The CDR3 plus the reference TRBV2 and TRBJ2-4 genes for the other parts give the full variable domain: EPEVTQTPSHQVTQMGQEVILRCVPISNHLYFYWYRQILGQKVEFLVSFYNNEISEKSEIFDDQFSVERPDGSNFTLKIRSTKLEDSAMYFCASDREGNIQYFGAGTRLSVL.